The rows below give T cell receptor beta chains drawn from one sample of a study of cytomegalovirus exposure and HLA in healthy donors. TCRdb's table, derived via immunoSEQ multiplex PCR, lists solely in-frame clones and lacks some. The table records around 190,000 clones, around 84% of them present only once. Sequenced sample: PBMCs. The receptors were gathered from a man aged 18 to 30 in good health and CMV-seropositive. Each CDR3 is given with its conserved first and last residue. A D gene is named only where the DNA matches it firmly. Expanded clones get a size class; other rows say once, few or many, or leave the size out.

D gene | J gene | V gene | clone size | CDR3 protein | CDR3 DNA
- | TRBJ1-1 | TRBV7-9 | - | CASSFQQGLNTEAFF | TGTGCCAGCAGCTTTCAACAGGGCTTGAACACTGAAGCTTTCTTT
- | TRBJ2-7 | TRBV6-1 | - | CASSDWQGYEQYF | TGTGCCAGCAGTGACTGGCAGGGCTACGAGCAGTACTTC
TRBD1 | TRBJ1-1 | TRBV7-3 | - | CASSSDRGTEAFF | TGTGCCAGCAGCTCGGACAGGGGTACTGAAGCTTTCTTT
- | TRBJ2-2 | TRBV2 | once | CASRMTANTGELFF | TGTGCCAGCAGGATGACAGCGAACACCGGGGAGCTGTTTTTT
- | TRBJ2-3 | TRBV4-1 | - | CASSPSVGDTQYF | TGCGCCAGCAGCCCATCAGTTGGAGATACGCAGTATTTT
- | TRBJ1-2 | TRBV29-1 | once | CSVKQGNYGYTF | TGCAGCGTCAAACAGGGCAACTATGGCTACACCTTC
TRBD2 | TRBJ2-3 | TRBV2 | - | CASSDGEGFGTSGGTDTQYF | TGTGCCAGCAGTGACGGTGAGGGCTTCGGGACTAGCGGGGGCACAGATACGCAGTATTTT
- | TRBJ2-7 | TRBV15 | - | CATSREGGISAYEQYF | TGTGCCACCAGCAGAGAAGGAGGGATTTCAGCCTACGAGCAGTACTTC
- | TRBJ2-7 | TRBV6-6 | - | CASSLGEEQYF | TGTGCCAGCAGCCTAGGTGAGGAGCAGTACTTC
- | TRBJ1-5 | TRBV19 | once | CASSPHGGSGNQPQHF | TGTGCCAGTAGTCCACATGGGGGCAGTGGAAATCAGCCCCAGCATTTT
- | TRBJ2-1 | TRBV19 | - | CASSRLLPSSYNEQFF | TGTGCCAGTAGTAGGTTACTTCCGAGCTCCTACAATGAGCAGTTCTTC
- | TRBJ1-6 | TRBV19 | - | CASSIGGGFSYNSPLHF | TGTGCCAGTAGTATAGGGGGGGGTTTCTCCTATAATTCACCCCTCCACTTT
- | TRBJ1-2 | TRBV5-1 | - | CASSLRGGEGYGYTF | TGCGCCAGCAGCTTAAGAGGAGGGGAAGGCTATGGCTACACCTTC
- | TRBJ1-1 | TRBV5-1 | - | CASSSDSEAFF | TGCGCCAGCAGTTCGGACAGTGAAGCTTTCTTT
TRBD1 | TRBJ2-7 | TRBV7-9 | - | CASSRPTGTGGTDYEQYF | TGTGCCAGCAGCCGCCCAACCGGGACAGGGGGCACTGACTACGAGCAGTACTTC
- | TRBJ2-1 | TRBV19 | once | CASSLGIGSEQFF | TGTGCCAGTAGCCTGGGAATTGGGAGTGAGCAGTTCTTC
TRBD1 | TRBJ2-3 | TRBV4-1 | - | CASSLGQGRDTQYF | TGCGCCAGCAGCCTGGGACAGGGCCGAGATACGCAGTATTTT
TRBD2 | TRBJ2-7 | TRBV5-1 | - | CASSLRTSGSYEQYF | TGCGCCAGCAGCCTTCGGACTAGCGGGAGCTACGAGCAGTACTTC
- | TRBJ2-7 | TRBV4-2 | - | CASSQGVEQYF | TGTGCCAGCAGCCAAGGAGTCGAGCAGTACTTC
- | TRBJ2-6 | TRBV5-1 | - | CASSPDQAAGANVLTF | TGCGCCAGCAGCCCTGACCAGGCAGCTGGGGCCAACGTCCTGACTTTC
TRBD1 | TRBJ2-1 | TRBV5-1 | - | CASSWGQGGEQFF | TGCGCCAGCAGCTGGGGACAGGGGGGAGAGCAGTTCTTC
TRBD1 | TRBJ1-2 | TRBV28 | - | CASTYRDRFNYGYTF | TGTGCCAGCACTTACCGGGACAGATTTAACTATGGCTACACCTTC
TRBD1 | TRBJ1-5 | TRBV5-1 | - | CASSLQGAGNQPQHF | TGCGCCAGCAGTTTACAGGGGGCCGGCAATCAGCCCCAGCATTTT
TRBD2 | TRBJ2-7 | TRBV25-1 | - | CASSGQREYEQYF | TGTGCCAGCAGTGGTCAGCGGGAGTACGAGCAGTACTTC
- | TRBJ2-5 | TRBV2 | - | CASSEGVGREEGETQYF | TGTGCCAGCAGTGAAGGTGTTGGGCGGGAAGAGGGAGAGACCCAGTACTTC
- | TRBJ1-1 | TRBV28 | - | CASILAAGTEAFF | TGTGCCAGCATTCTCGCGGCGGGGACTGAAGCTTTCTTT
- | TRBJ1-2 | TRBV28 | - | CASSSSGTYGYTF | TGTGCCAGCAGTTCTTCCGGGACTTATGGCTACACCTTC
- | TRBJ1-2 | TRBV29-1 | - | CSAQDGDYGYTF | TGCAGCGCCCAGGACGGGGACTATGGCTACACCTTC
TRBD2 | TRBJ2-7 | TRBV6-5 | - | CASSYSSGGSFEQYF | TGTGCCAGCAGTTACTCGAGCGGGGGATCCTTCGAGCAGTACTTC
TRBD1 | TRBJ1-2 | TRBV30 | - | CAWGQDRGHYGYTF | TGTGCCTGGGGACAGGACAGGGGGCACTATGGCTACACCTTC
TRBD2 | TRBJ2-7 | TRBV28 | - | CASSSLAGELREQYF | TGTGCCAGCAGTTCCTTAGCGGGAGAACTGCGCGAGCAGTACTTC
- | TRBJ1-5 | TRBV7-9 | - | CASSRRGDQPQHF | TGTGCCAGCAGCCGACGGGGGGACCAGCCCCAGCATTTT
TRBD2 | TRBJ2-3 | TRBV2 | - | CASNPSSREGTDTQYF | TGTGCCAGCAACCCATCGTCGCGGGAGGGCACAGATACGCAGTATTTT
TRBD1 | TRBJ1-5 | TRBV29-1 | - | CSVRDRGSQPQHF | TGCAGCGTCCGGGACAGGGGCTCTCAGCCCCAGCATTTT
TRBD2 | TRBJ2-1 | TRBV5-8 | - | CASSTGLAGGRSFEQFF | TGTGCCAGCAGTACTGGACTAGCGGGGGGGCGGTCCTTTGAGCAGTTCTTC
TRBD1 | TRBJ1-1 | TRBV13 | - | CASSSVFQGEDTEAFF | TGTGCCAGCAGCTCAGTCTTCCAGGGGGAGGACACTGAAGCTTTCTTT
TRBD1 | TRBJ1-1 | TRBV28 | - | CATIDRGFGGTEAFF | TGTGCCACCATAGACAGGGGATTCGGCGGCACTGAAGCTTTCTTT
TRBD1 | TRBJ2-7 | TRBV19 | once | CASTPRVGTGPSEQYF | TGTGCCAGTACCCCGAGGGTGGGGACAGGACCGTCCGAGCAGTACTTC
- | TRBJ2-7 | TRBV7-3 | - | CASSLAGTSYEQYF | TGTGCCAGCAGCTTAGCCGGGACAAGCTACGAGCAGTACTTC
TRBD1 | TRBJ1-2 | TRBV19 | - | CASSLGQGDGGYTF | TGTGCCAGTAGTCTGGGACAGGGGGATGGTGGCTACACCTTC
TRBD2 | TRBJ2-7 | TRBV7-8 | - | CASSVLAGGGGEQYF | TGTGCCAGCAGCGTTCTAGCGGGAGGAGGGGGCGAGCAGTACTTC
TRBD2 | TRBJ2-3 | TRBV9 | - | CASSMTSGETDTQYF | TGTGCCAGCAGCATGACTAGCGGGGAAACAGATACGCAGTATTTT
- | TRBJ2-5 | TRBV19 | - | CASSDTQETQYF | TGTGCCAGTAGCGACACCCAAGAGACCCAGTACTTC
- | TRBJ2-1 | TRBV7-3 | - | CASSPTSRVSEQFF | TGTGCCAGCAGCCCGACTTCGCGGGTATCTGAGCAGTTCTTC
TRBD2 | TRBJ2-7 | TRBV11-1 | - | CASSSRPGLAGGHEQYF | TGTGCCAGCAGCTCCCGGCCGGGACTAGCGGGGGGCCACGAGCAGTACTTC
- | TRBJ2-1 | TRBV27 | - | CASSFPGDNEQFF | TGTGCCAGCAGTTTCCCAGGGGACAATGAGCAGTTCTTC
- | TRBJ1-3 | TRBV4-2 | - | CASSQDGQGKNTIYF | TGTGCCAGCAGCCAAGATGGCCAGGGTAAAAACACCATATATTTT
- | TRBJ2-7 | TRBV19 | few | CASSIYHEQYF | TGTGCCAGTAGTATCTACCACGAGCAGTACTTC
TRBD2 | TRBJ2-7 | TRBV7-3 | - | CASSLTAGGLYEQYF | TGTGCCAGCAGCTTAACGGCGGGAGGACTCTACGAGCAGTACTTC
- | TRBJ1-4 | TRBV28 | - | CASTTGTPNEKLFF | TGTGCCAGCACCACAGGGACCCCAAATGAAAAACTGTTTTTT
TRBD1 | TRBJ2-7 | TRBV7-2 | - | CASSFGQGQTYEQYF | TGTGCCAGCAGCTTCGGACAGGGGCAGACCTACGAGCAGTACTTC
TRBD1 | TRBJ2-7 | TRBV5-1 | - | CASSRQTGPYEQYF | TGCGCCAGCAGCCGACAGACAGGGCCCTACGAGCAGTACTTC